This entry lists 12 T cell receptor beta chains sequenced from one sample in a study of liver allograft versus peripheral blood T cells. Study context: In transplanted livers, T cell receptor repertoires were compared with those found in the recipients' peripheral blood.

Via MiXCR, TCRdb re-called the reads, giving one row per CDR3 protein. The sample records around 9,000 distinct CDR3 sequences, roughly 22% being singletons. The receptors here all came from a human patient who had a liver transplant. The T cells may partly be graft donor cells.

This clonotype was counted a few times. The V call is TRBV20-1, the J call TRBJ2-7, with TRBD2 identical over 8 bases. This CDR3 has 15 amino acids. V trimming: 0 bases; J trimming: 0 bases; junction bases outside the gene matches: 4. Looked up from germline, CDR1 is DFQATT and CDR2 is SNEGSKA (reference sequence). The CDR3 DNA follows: TGCAGTGCTAGAGATTGGGGACTAGACTCCTACGAGCAGTACTTC. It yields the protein CSARDWGLDSYEQYF.

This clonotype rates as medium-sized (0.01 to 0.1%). CDR3 residues: CASRRVGTGELFF. DNA of the CDR3: TGTGCCAGTAGAAGGGTTGGGACCGGGGAGCTGTTTTTT. V is TRBV19 and J is TRBJ2-2; D remains unclear. Germline values: CDR1 LNHDA, CDR2 SQIVND (reference sequence). V gave up 6 bases and J gave up 5 bases, with 10 bases separating them. The CDR3 length is 13 residues.

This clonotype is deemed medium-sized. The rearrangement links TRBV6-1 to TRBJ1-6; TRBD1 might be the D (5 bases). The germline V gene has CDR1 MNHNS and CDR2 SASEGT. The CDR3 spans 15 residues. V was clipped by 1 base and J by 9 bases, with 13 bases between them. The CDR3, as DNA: TGTGCCAGCAGTGAAGTAGGGGTACTAGGTTCACCCCTCCACTTT. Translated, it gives CASSEVGVLGSPLHF.

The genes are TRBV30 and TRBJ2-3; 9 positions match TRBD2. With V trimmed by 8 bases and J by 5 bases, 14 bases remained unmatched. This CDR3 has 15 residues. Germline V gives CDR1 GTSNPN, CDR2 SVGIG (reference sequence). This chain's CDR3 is CAHLGLAGFGDTQYF. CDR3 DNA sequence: TGTGCCCACCTGGGGCTAGCGGGGTTTGGAGATACGCAGTATTTT.

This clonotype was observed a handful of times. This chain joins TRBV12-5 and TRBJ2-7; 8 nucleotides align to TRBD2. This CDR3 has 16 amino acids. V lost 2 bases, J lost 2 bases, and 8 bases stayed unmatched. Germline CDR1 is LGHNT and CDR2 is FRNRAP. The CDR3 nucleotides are TGTGCTAGTGGTTTGCGCCCGGGGGGGAATCCCTACGAGCAGTACTTC. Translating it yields CASGLRPGGNPYEQYF.

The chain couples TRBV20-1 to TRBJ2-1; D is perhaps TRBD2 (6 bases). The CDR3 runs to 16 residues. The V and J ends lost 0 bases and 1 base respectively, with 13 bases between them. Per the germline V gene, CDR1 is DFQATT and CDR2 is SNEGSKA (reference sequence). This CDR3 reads CSARDGSSGSYNEQFF. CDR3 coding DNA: TGCAGTGCTAGAGATGGGAGTAGCGGATCCTACAATGAGCAGTTCTTC.

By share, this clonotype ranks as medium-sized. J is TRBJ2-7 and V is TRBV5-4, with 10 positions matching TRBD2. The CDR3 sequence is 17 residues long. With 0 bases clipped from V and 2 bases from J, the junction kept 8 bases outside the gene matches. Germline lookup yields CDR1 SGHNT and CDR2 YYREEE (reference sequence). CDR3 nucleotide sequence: TGTGCCAGCAGCTTGGGCGGCCCTAGCGGGGGAACCTACGAGCAGTACTTC. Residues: CASSLGGPSGGTYEQYF.

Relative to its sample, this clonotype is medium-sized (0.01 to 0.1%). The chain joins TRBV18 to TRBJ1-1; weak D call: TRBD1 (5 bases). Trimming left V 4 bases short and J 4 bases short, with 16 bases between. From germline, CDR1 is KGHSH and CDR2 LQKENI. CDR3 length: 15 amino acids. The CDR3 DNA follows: TGTGCCAGCTCACTAACGACAGCTGAGAGCACTGAAGCTTTCTTT. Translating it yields CASSLTTAESTEAFF. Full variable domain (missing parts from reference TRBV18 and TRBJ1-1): NAGVMQNPRHLVRRRGQEARLRCSPMKGHSHVYWYRQLPEEGLKFMVYLQKENIIDESGMPKERFSAEFPKEGPSILRIQQVVRGDSAAYFCASSLTTAESTEAFFGQGTRLTVV.

The CDR3 here is CASGLEGMQPQHF. The DNA for the CDR3 is TGTGCCAGCGGGCTTGAGGGGATGCAGCCCCAGCATTTT. This chain links TRBV28 with TRBJ1-5, with D possibly being TRBD1 (5 bases). CDR1 and CDR2 from the germline V gene are MDHEN and SYDVKM. This CDR3 has 13 amino acids. V was trimmed by 8 bases and J by 7 bases, leaving 15 bases between them.

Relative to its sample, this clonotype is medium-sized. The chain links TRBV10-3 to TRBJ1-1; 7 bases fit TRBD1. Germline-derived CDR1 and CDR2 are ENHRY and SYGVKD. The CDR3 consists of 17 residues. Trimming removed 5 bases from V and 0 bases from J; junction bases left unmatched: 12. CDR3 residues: CAISPLGRTGMNTEAFF. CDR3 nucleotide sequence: TGTGCCATCAGTCCGTTGGGAAGGACAGGAATGAACACTGAAGCTTTCTTT.

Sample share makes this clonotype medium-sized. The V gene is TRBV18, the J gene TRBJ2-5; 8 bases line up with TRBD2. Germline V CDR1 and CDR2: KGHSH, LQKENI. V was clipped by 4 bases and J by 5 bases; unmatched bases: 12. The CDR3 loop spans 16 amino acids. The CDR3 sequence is CASSRAGVGESETQYF. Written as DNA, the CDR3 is TGTGCCAGCTCACGAGCGGGAGTCGGGGAATCGGAGACCCAGTACTTC.

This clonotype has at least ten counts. The CDR3 DNA reads TGTGCCAGCAGACCTCCCCTGGCGAGGATCTCCTACGAGCAGTACTTC. This gives the protein CASRPPLARISYEQYF. The genes are TRBV6-6 and TRBJ2-7; D remains ambiguous. The CDR3 loop spans 16 amino acids. Germline CDR1 and CDR2: MNHNY and SVGAGI (reference sequence). V was trimmed by 6 bases and J by 0 bases, leaving 18 bases between them.